Below, 9 T cell receptor beta chains from the same sample are listed, as sequenced in a study of cytomegalovirus exposure and HLA in healthy donors. Clones were sequenced by immunoSEQ multiplex PCR, and TCRdb holds only the in-frame ones, with some missing. The sample has about 64,000 clones, more than 85% seen once; the top ten hold approximately 1.5%. Source material: PBMCs. The receptors stem from a woman aged 18-29 years in good health and CMV-seronegative.

The V and J genes are TRBV6-1 and TRBJ2-5; 8 bases map to TRBD1. Germline V lookup: CDR1 MNHNS, CDR2 SASEGT. There are 15 residues in the CDR3. The trim removed 7 bases at V and 1 base at J, leaving 8 bases unmatched. The CDR3 reads CASTRDRRTQETQYF. For the CDR3, the DNA is TGTGCCAGCACTCGGGACAGGAGAACCCAAGAGACCCAGTACTTC.

The CDR3 loop reads CATRTSGTVTDTQYF. In nucleotides, the CDR3 is TGCGCCACCAGGACTAGCGGGACGGTCACAGATACGCAGTATTTT. This chain connects TRBV5-1 to TRBJ2-3; 12 positions agree with TRBD2. CDR1 SGHRS and CDR2 YFSETQ come from the germline V gene. This CDR3 comprises 15 residues. The V and J ends lost 9 bases and 2 bases, in that order; junction bases with no gene match: 7.

Only one count was recorded for this clone. The rearrangement uses TRBV6-5 and TRBJ1-3; D ambiguous. V lost 0 bases to trimming and J lost 0 bases, with 9 bases between them. CDR1 is MNHEY, CDR2 SVGAGI, per germline. The CDR3 sequence is 16 residues long. In DNA, the CDR3 is TGTGCCAGCAGTTACTCTGGAGAGCTCTCTGGAAACACCATATATTTT. It encodes CASSYSGELSGNTIYF.

The chain uses TRBV4-2 and TRBJ2-4, with 11 bases identical to TRBD2. Trimming removed 0 bases from V and 0 bases from J; junction bases left unmatched: 7. CDR1 and CDR2 from the germline V gene are LGHNA and YNFKEQ. The CDR3 spans 19 residues. The CDR3: CASSQDLAGGSGAKNIQYF. CDR3 in DNA: TGTGCCAGCAGCCAAGACCTAGCGGGGGGCTCGGGAGCCAAAAACATTCAGTACTTC.

The gene calls are TRBV28 and TRBJ1-1, with 7 bases identical to TRBD1. The CDR3 is made up of 12 amino acids. The V segment lost 8 bases and the J segment 4 bases; nucleotides outside the gene matches: 4. Germline V lookup: CDR1 MDHEN, CDR2 SYDVKM. CDR3 sequence reads: CASCTGVTEAFF. The DNA for the CDR3 is TGTGCCAGCTGCACAGGGGTCACTGAAGCTTTCTTT.

The gene calls are TRBV9 and TRBJ1-3; D remains unclear. The CDR3 is made up of 14 amino acids. Germline assignment: CDR1 SGDLS and CDR2 YYNGEE. V lost 3 bases and J 1 base, leaving 8 bases between the germline ends. The CDR3: CASSARHSGNTIYF. The CDR3, as DNA: TGTGCCAGCAGCGCGAGACATTCTGGAAACACCATATATTTT.

The gene calls are TRBV27 and TRBJ1-6; maybe TRBD1 (6 bases). Germline CDR1 MNHEY, CDR2 SMNVEV (reference sequence). V was trimmed by 5 bases and J by 10 bases, leaving 24 bases between them. This CDR3 region has 17 residues. The CDR3 nucleotides are TGTGCCAGCAGTATCCTGATAAAAACAGGGCTAGGATCACCCCTCCACTTT. Encoded protein: CASSILIKTGLGSPLHF.

The rearrangement links TRBV7-9 to TRBJ2-1; possible D gene TRBD1, 7 bases. With 5 bases removed from V and 4 bases from J, the gap between germline ends came to 15 bases. The germline gives CDR1 SEHNR, CDR2 FQNEAQ (reference sequence). CDR3 length equals 15 residues. CDR3 protein: CASSPRGTVYNEQFF. The CDR3, as DNA: TGTGCCAGCAGCCCCCGGGGGACAGTATACAATGAGCAGTTCTTC.

The gene calls are TRBV2 and TRBJ2-5; TRBD2 matches at 8 bases. With V trimmed by 8 bases and J by 5 bases, 13 bases remained unmatched. Per the germline V gene, CDR1 is SNHLY and CDR2 is FYNNEI. This CDR3 has 15 amino acids. The CDR3 nucleotides read TGTGCCAGCGCAACTGGACTAGCCGGGGACGAGACCCAGTACTTC. Its protein is CASATGLAGDETQYF.